Sequencing of this T cell receptor beta chain was carried out in a study of post-analysis software for immune sequencing data. Study as a whole: Multiple sclerosis in the patients followed relapsing-remitting, secondary progressive and progressive-relapsing courses. General observations from the study: Five TRBV segments, including TRBV5-6, TRBV5-1 and TRBV20-1, were more frequent in patients than controls.

The CDR3 loop spans 15 amino acids. With 0 bases clipped from V and 2 bases from J, the junction kept 2 bases outside the gene matches. Germline lookup yields CDR1 SGDLS and CDR2 YYNGEE. cDNA libraries for TCR beta contained unique molecular identifiers. Input populations of about 0.9 to 10 million T cells gave rise to around 480,000 cDNA molecules. TCRdb used MiXCR to reprocess the PCR reads, holding one entry per CDR3 protein. The table lists hundreds of thousands of distinct CDR3 sequences, around 53% of them singletons. In the case of this clonotype: Its antigen is currently unknown.

The specimen sequenced was blood. This TCR came from a girl aged 10 to 17 with multiple sclerosis. The V and J genes are TRBV9 and TRBJ2-7; the match to TRBD2 covers 10 bases. DNA for the CDR3: TGTGCCAGCAGCGTAGAACTAGCGGGGCCCTACGAGCAGTACTTC. This translates into CASSVELAGPYEQYF.